Each of the 16 T cell receptor beta chains below was sequenced from the same sample in a study of shared clonotypes between healthy human individuals. Assay: immunoSEQ multiplex PCR; the TCRdb copy retains only in-frame clones and omits some. The sample has hundreds of thousands of clones, roughly 70% seen once. Sequenced: memory CD4+ T cells sorted from blood. Subset of the sample: CD45RA-negative fraction. These receptors were taken from a woman in her thirties in good health.

The V call is TRBV5-6, the J call TRBJ2-3, with TRBD1 matching 7 bases. CDR3 size: 17 residues. V shed 3 bases and J 3 bases; nucleotides not matched to a gene: 13. The germline gives CDR1 SGHDT, CDR2 YYEEEE. CDR3 DNA sequence: TGTGCCAGCAGCTCCCAGACAGGGTTGATCTCGACAGATACGCAGTATTTT. Its protein product is CASSSQTGLISTDTQYF. The full variable domain, rest sourced from reference TRBV5-6 and TRBJ2-3, is DAGVTQSPTHLIKTRGQQVTLRCSPKSGHDTVSWYQQALGQGPQFIFQYYEEEERQRGNFPDRFSGHQFPNYSSELNVNALLLGDSALYLCASSSQTGLISTDTQYFGPGTRLTVL.

V gene TRBV7-9 combines with J gene TRBJ2-5; 7 positions match TRBD2. The CDR3 spans 17 residues. Looked up from germline, CDR1 is SEHNR and CDR2 is FQNEAQ (reference sequence). Trimming at V came to 2 bases and at J to 6 bases, leaving 15 bases not matched to a gene. In DNA, the CDR3 is TGTGCCAGCAGCTTAACACCCCCGGGACTACCCATCCAGACCCAGTACTTC. Its translation: CASSLTPPGLPIQTQYF.

This clone has a handful of counts. The V call is TRBV5-4, the J call TRBJ2-7; TRBD2 aligns across 7 bases. The junction had 4 bases not matched to a gene; V was cut back by 0 bases and J by 4 bases. Germline-derived CDR1 and CDR2 are SGHNT and YYREEE (reference sequence). The CDR3 has 14 amino acids. CDR3 sequence reads: CASSLGGSKYEQYF. The CDR3, as DNA: TGTGCCAGCAGCTTGGGCGGGAGCAAATACGAGCAGTACTTC.

Here the CDR3 DNA reads TGTGCCAGTAGTATAGATATGGGGTCTGGGGCCAACGTCCTGACTTTC. Protein product: CASSIDMGSGANVLTF. V and J are TRBV19 and TRBJ2-6, with D unresolved. The CDR3 is made up of 16 amino acids. CDR1 LNHDA and CDR2 SQIVND come from the germline V gene (reference sequence). Trimming removed 0 bases from V and 1 base from J, with 7 bases in between.

The chain couples TRBV5-4 to TRBJ2-2; TRBD1 might be the D (6 bases). The germline V gene encodes CDR1 SGHNT and CDR2 YYREEE (reference sequence). Trimming stripped 3 bases from V and 3 bases from J, with 12 bases between. The CDR3 has 15 amino acids. The CDR3 DNA reads as TGTGCCAGCAGCTCGGGCAGGGGATACACCGGGGAGCTGTTTTTT. The encoded protein is CASSSGRGYTGELFF.

The sample holds a few counts of this clone. The CDR3 DNA reads TGTGCCAGCTCACCAAACCAGGGACACAACTATGGCTACACCTTC. Translation: CASSPNQGHNYGYTF. J is TRBJ1-2 and V is TRBV18, with D tentatively TRBD1 (6 bases). The CDR3 covers 15 residues. V lost 2 bases and J 2 bases, leaving 12 bases between the germline ends. Per germline, CDR1 KGHSH and CDR2 LQKENI. Drawing the rest from reference TRBV18 and TRBJ1-2, the complete variable domain is NAGVMQNPRHLVRRRGQEARLRCSPMKGHSHVYWYRQLPEEGLKFMVYLQKENIIDESGMPKERFSAEFPKEGPSILRIQQVVRGDSAAYFCASSPNQGHNYGYTFGSGTRLTVV.

The rearrangement joins TRBV28 to TRBJ2-7; D is ambiguous. This CDR3 is built from 13 residues. The V gene lost 6 bases and the J gene lost 7 bases, with 16 bases spanning the gap. From germline, CDR1 is MDHEN and CDR2 SYDVKM. The CDR3 DNA sequence: TGTGCCAGCAGACTACACCCCAAAGGGGAGCAGTACTTC. Its protein product is CASRLHPKGEQYF.

The rearrangement joins TRBV28 to TRBJ1-4, with a tentative D call TRBD1 (6 bases). The length of the CDR3 is 16 residues. The V gene's germline CDR1 is MDHEN and CDR2 SYDVKM. The V end lost 5 bases, the J end lost 8 bases, and 21 bases lay between the germline ends. The CDR3 loop reads CASSPGTLNWWEKLFF. CDR3 DNA: TGTGCCAGCAGTCCCGGGACACTTAACTGGTGGGAAAAACTGTTTTTT. Full variable domain (rest looked up from reference TRBV28 and TRBJ1-4): DVKVTQSSRYLVKRTGEKVFLECVQDMDHENMFWYRQDPGLGLRLIYFSYDVKMKEKGDIPEGYSVSREKKERFSLILESASTNQTSMYLCASSPGTLNWWEKLFFGSGTQLSVL.

CDR3 bases: TGTGCCAGCAGCCCCTCGACTAGCGGAAGCACAGATACGCAGTATTTT. Protein: CASSPSTSGSTDTQYF. The chain uses TRBV7-8 and TRBJ2-3, with 9 nucleotides matching TRBD2. The CDR3 has 16 residues. Germline CDR1 SGHVS, CDR2 FQNEAQ. The trim removed 5 bases at V and 0 bases at J, leaving 6 bases unmatched.

This sequence joins TRBV7-9 and TRBJ2-7; 12 bases agree with TRBD2. The trim removed 1 base at V and 4 bases at J, leaving 2 bases unmatched. From germline, CDR1 is SEHNR and CDR2 FQNEAQ (reference sequence). The CDR3 covers 15 residues. The CDR3 DNA sequence: TGTGCCAGCAGCTTAGGACTAGCGGGAGTGTACGAGCAGTACTTC. It is translated as CASSLGLAGVYEQYF.

The rearrangement links TRBV7-2 to TRBJ1-4; D gene uncertain. Trimming cost V 6 bases and J 7 bases, with 15 bases left between them. There are 14 residues in the CDR3. Germline V gives CDR1 SGHTA, CDR2 FQGNSA. The CDR3 nucleotides are TGTGCCAGCAGACCCTTGGGATTTCGTGAAAAACTGTTTTTT. Protein product: CASRPLGFREKLFF.

This rearrangement joins TRBV28 to TRBJ2-2; 7 bases fit TRBD2. V dropped 10 bases and J dropped 0; count of bases not matched to a gene: 5. The length of the CDR3 is 14 residues. Germline V gene sequence: CDR1 MDHEN, CDR2 SYDVKM. The CDR3 DNA follows: TGTGCCACCACGGGAGGCGCGAACACCGGGGAGCTGTTTTTT. Protein product: CATTGGANTGELFF.

The chain recombines TRBV4-1 with TRBJ2-1, with 8 bases that match TRBD2. Germline V gene lookup returns CDR1 MGHRA and CDR2 YSYEKL. The CDR3 is made up of 18 amino acids. V lost 0 bases to trimming and J lost 5 bases; unmatched junction nucleotides: 12. The DNA of the CDR3 is TGCGCCAGCAGCCAAGATACGAGGGGGAGCGGGAGCCACAATGAGCAGTTCTTC. Translated, it gives CASSQDTRGSGSHNEQFF.

J is TRBJ1-1 and V is TRBV15; TRBD1 agrees at 8 bases. J was trimmed by 4 bases and V by 2 bases; bases with no gene match: 6. In germline, CDR1 is LNHNV, CDR2 YYDKDF (reference sequence). This CDR3 has 15 residues. CDR3: CATSRRTGRFTEAFF. Written as DNA, the CDR3 is TGTGCCACCAGCAGACGGACAGGGCGATTCACTGAAGCTTTCTTT. Based on the CDR3 plus reference TRBV15 and TRBJ1-1, the full variable domain is DAMVIQNPRYQVTQFGKPVTLSCSQTLNHNVMYWYQQKSSQAPKLLFHYYDKDFNNEADTPDNFQSRRPNTSFCFLDIRSPGLGDTAMYLCATSRRTGRFTEAFFGQGTRLTVV.

A remark on this clone: Other DNA variants within this sample encode the same CDR3. The CDR3 nucleotides read TGTGCCAGCAGTTTTTCAGGGGGGCCCTACGAGCAGTACTTC. Protein sequence: CASSFSGGPYEQYF. The chain has TRBV27 and TRBJ2-7; possible D gene TRBD1, 7 bases. Trimming stripped 3 bases from V and 2 bases from J, with 11 bases between. CDR1 and CDR2 from the germline V gene are MNHEY and SMNVEV (reference sequence). The CDR3 has 14 amino acids.

V gene TRBV5-1 combines with J gene TRBJ2-6, with a tentative D call TRBD1 (6 bases). The V and J ends lost 5 bases and 1 base respectively, with 19 bases between them. The germline V gene has CDR1 SGHRS and CDR2 YFSETQ. CDR3 length: 18 amino acids. Here the CDR3 reads CASSQTGGRGSGANVLTF. CDR3 sequence (DNA): TGCGCCAGCAGTCAGACAGGAGGTCGCGGGTCTGGGGCCAACGTCCTGACTTTC.